Sequencing of this T cell receptor beta chain was carried out in a study of OX40 agonist ivuxolimab in advanced cancers. Overall study: The treatment was a fully human IgG2 OX40 agonist, ivuxolimab. A partial response was reached by three patients: one with hepatocellular carcinoma and two with cutaneous melanoma. General study findings and limits: Relative to CD4+ cells, CD8+ T cells on average had more expanded clones.

Drawing of blood for sampling happened at baseline, at cycle 4 day 1, and at cycle 7 day 1. The CDR3 totals 13 residues. CDR1 is MDHEN and CDR2 is SYDVKM in the germline V gene. With 3 bases removed from V and 2 bases from J, the gap between germline ends came to 6 bases. Measured with immunoSEQ multiplex PCR; TCRdb has only the in-frame clones, and not every one. The repertoire holds roughly 53,000 clones, with approximately 88% as singletons. On this clone: Its antigen is not identified.

The starting material was CD4+ or CD8+ T cells sorted from blood, obtained in a trial of the OX40 agonist ivuxolimab. The chain uses TRBV28 and TRBJ2-3; D tentatively reads TRBD1 or TRBD2 (5 bases each). The receptor comes from an adult with an advanced solid tumor such as melanoma, head and neck, liver or kidney cancer. The CDR3 protein is CASSLGDTDTQYF. As DNA, the CDR3 is TGTGCCAGCAGTTTGGGGGACACAGATACGCAGTATTTT.